The rows below give T cell receptor beta chains drawn from one sample of a study of shared clonotypes between healthy human individuals. The repertoire was sequenced with immunoSEQ multiplex PCR; TCRdb's copy has only in-frame clones and lacks some. Of about 2.3 million clones in the sample, approximately 90% were seen once. Input material: naive CD4+ T cells from PBMCs. The source is a man between 18 and 35 years old in good health. Some clones in this sample may be carry-over from other donors' samples. CDR3s include the opening cysteine and the closing phenylalanine or tryptophan. A D gene is named only where the DNA matches it firmly. The size of a clone is reported for some rows only, either as once, few or many, or as a class for expanded clones.

D gene: .; clone size: .; J gene: TRBJ2-3; V gene: TRBV18; CDR3 protein: CASSPGTTDTQYF; CDR3 DNA: TGTGCCAGCTCACCCGGGACAACAGATACGCAGTATTTT
D gene: .; clone size: .; J gene: TRBJ2-7; V gene: TRBV6-1; CDR3 protein: CASSVNAVLRSSYEQYF; CDR3 DNA: TGTGCCAGCAGTGTAAATGCGGTTTTAAGAAGCTCCTACGAGCAGTACTTC
D gene: TRBD1; clone size: .; J gene: TRBJ2-5; V gene: TRBV7-2; CDR3 protein: CASSSDRVVETQYF; CDR3 DNA: TGTGCCAGCAGCTCCGACAGGGTAGTGGAGACCCAGTACTTC
D gene: TRBD1; clone size: .; J gene: TRBJ2-5; V gene: TRBV5-1; CDR3 protein: CASSTRTGVGETQYF; CDR3 DNA: TGCGCCAGCAGCACCCGGACAGGGGTTGGGGAGACCCAGTACTTC
D gene: .; clone size: .; J gene: TRBJ1-1; V gene: TRBV11-2; CDR3 protein: CASSLVGGTHEAFF; CDR3 DNA: TGTGCCAGCAGCTTAGTGGGGGGAACCCATGAAGCTTTCTTT
D gene: .; clone size: .; J gene: TRBJ1-1; V gene: TRBV28; CDR3 protein: CASSLPQTEAFF; CDR3 DNA: TGTGCCAGCAGTTTACCCCAGACTGAAGCTTTCTTT
D gene: .; clone size: once; J gene: TRBJ2-2; V gene: TRBV5-1; CDR3 protein: CASSFGTGGRTVFF; CDR3 DNA: TGCGCCAGCAGCTTTGGGACGGGCGGACGGACGGTGTTTTTT
D gene: .; clone size: .; J gene: TRBJ1-5; V gene: TRBV2; CDR3 protein: CASSEALGVPQHF; CDR3 DNA: TGTGCCAGCAGTGAAGCCCTAGGGGTGCCCCAGCATTTT
D gene: TRBD2; clone size: once; J gene: TRBJ2-5; V gene: TRBV29-1; CDR3 protein: CSVVFLAGGTGTQYF; CDR3 DNA: TGCAGCGTTGTTTTCCTAGCGGGAGGTACCGGGACCCAGTACTTC
D gene: .; clone size: .; J gene: TRBJ2-7; V gene: TRBV5-6; CDR3 protein: CASSLYYEQYF; CDR3 DNA: TGTGCCAGCAGTTTATACTACGAGCAGTACTTC